A single sample gave rise to the 20 T cell receptor beta chains below, sequenced in a study of T cells in Graves' hyperthyroidism and ophthalmopathy. Amplified TCR beta CDR3 regions derived from RNA transcripts. With the HTBI primer set, the TCR CDR3 went through a first round of RT-PCR. In TCRdb, the multiplex PCR reads were re-called with MiXCR into one record per CDR3 protein. The table has approximately 690,000 distinct CDR3 sequences, less than 25% seen once. Sequenced: blood. The receptor set was obtained from a man younger than 45 with Graves' ophthalmopathy.

This chain uses TRBV5-5 with TRBJ1-5; D is perhaps TRBD1 (5 bases). The CDR3 is 15 residues long. Trimming took 3 bases from V and 4 from J, leaving 14 bases between them. The germline gives CDR1 SGHKS, CDR2 YYEKEE (reference sequence). CDR3 sequence (DNA): TGTGCCAGCAGCTGGGGGGAGGTGGTGAATCAGCCCCAGCATTTT. Amino acids: CASSWGEVVNQPQHF.

The V gene is TRBV10-3, the J gene TRBJ1-2, with 8 positions matching TRBD1. The CDR3 totals 14 residues. Germline-derived CDR1 and CDR2 are ENHRY and SYGVKD. J lost 0 bases, V lost 7 bases, and 4 bases had no gene match. The CDR3 loop is CAINPGQANYGYTF. Here the CDR3 DNA reads TGTGCCATCAACCCGGGACAGGCTAACTATGGCTACACCTTC.

With regard to this clonotype: A much larger clonotype is one base distant, so this may be a read error. The chain uses TRBV11-2 and TRBJ2-7, with D maybe TRBD1 (5 bases). This CDR3 has 17 residues. V gave up 4 bases and J gave up 4 bases, with 23 bases separating them. Germline assignment: CDR1 SGHAT and CDR2 FQNNGV. The CDR3 DNA is TGTGCCAGCAGCTCCCCGCTCAAGGCAGGGAAATCTTACGAGCAGTACTTC. It yields the protein CASSSPLKAGKSYEQYF.

The genes are TRBV7-9 and TRBJ2-3, with D possibly TRBD2 on 7 matching bases. Germline V gene data show CDR1 as SEHNR and CDR2 as FQNEAQ (reference sequence). The CDR3 is 14 residues long. Between the trimmed V and J ends, which lost 8 bases and 4 bases, there was a span of 16 bases. The CDR3 bases are TGTGCCAGCGAGGGGGGGCCGCAGGCAGATACGCAGTATTTT. It specifies CASEGGPQADTQYF.

This clonotype has more than one count but fewer than ten. V gene TRBV7-9 combines with J gene TRBJ2-1, with TRBD2 identical over 9 bases. Germline CDR1 and CDR2: SEHNR and FQNEAQ (reference sequence). Losses at the gene ends were 5 bases for V and 12 bases for J; bases not matched to a gene: 14. The CDR3 contains 15 residues. Written as DNA, the CDR3 is TGTGCCAGCAGCGGCGGGAGGGCCGGCTTAGTAGGGCAGTTCTTC. This sequence encodes CASSGGRAGLVGQFF. The complete variable domain, with remaining parts taken from reference TRBV7-9 and TRBJ2-1, reads DTGVSQNPRHKITKRGQNVTFRCDPISEHNRLYWYRQTLGQGPEFLTYFQNEAQLEKSRLLSDRFSAERPKGSFSTLEIQRTEQGDSAMYLCASSGGRAGLVGQFFGPGTRLTVL.

This clonotype has only one observation. The genes are TRBV9 and TRBJ2-2; 10 nucleotides line up with TRBD2. The CDR3 sequence is 16 residues long. Germline V gives CDR1 SGDLS, CDR2 YYNGEE. Trimming removed 0 bases from V and 3 bases from J; junction bases left unmatched: 2. CDR3 DNA sequence: TGTGCCAGCAGCGTAGCTCTAGCGGGAGACACCGGGGAGCTGTTTTTT. Protein sequence: CASSVALAGDTGELFF. Full variable domain (outside the CDR3, taken from reference TRBV9 and TRBJ2-2): DSGVTQTPKHLITATGQRVTLRCSPRSGDLSVYWYQQSLDQGLQFLIQYYNGEERAKGNILERFSAQQFPDLHSELNLSSLELGDSALYFCASSVALAGDTGELFFGEGSRLTVL.

The chain joins TRBV6-1 to TRBJ2-2; D ambiguous. Trimming left V 10 bases short and J 6 bases short, with 15 bases between. This CDR3 is built from 13 residues. The germline gives CDR1 MNHNS, CDR2 SASEGT. The DNA of the CDR3 is TGTGCCACCGAATTCCTAGGGTCCGGGGAGCTGTTTTTT. Translated, it gives CATEFLGSGELFF.

The chain couples TRBV28 to TRBJ1-4; D call uncertain. Germline CDR1 MDHEN, CDR2 SYDVKM. Trimming stripped 4 bases from V and 4 bases from J, with 13 bases between. The CDR3 sequence is 15 residues long. CDR3 bases: TGTGCCAGCAGTTGGACTGGACGGCTTAATGAAAAACTGTTTTTT. Residues: CASSWTGRLNEKLFF.

This clonotype has ten or more counts. The V call is TRBV28, the J call TRBJ1-2; D is possibly TRBD1 (6 bases). The CDR3 loop spans 14 amino acids. Trimming shortened V by 5 bases and J by 2 bases, and 12 bases separated the two germline ends. The germline V gene encodes CDR1 MDHEN and CDR2 SYDVKM. The CDR3 DNA follows: TGTGCCAGCAGTGCTAGGGGGTACAACTATGGCTACACCTTC. As protein: CASSARGYNYGYTF.

In its sample, this clonotype was seen a few times. This chain joins TRBV6-5 and TRBJ2-1; 9 bases are a match to TRBD2. This CDR3 spans 16 amino acids. Germline V gene lookup returns CDR1 MNHEY and CDR2 SVGAGI. Unmatched junction bases numbered 4, after V lost 0 bases and J lost 4 bases. CDR3 amino acids: CASSYSSLAGYNEQFF. DNA of the CDR3: TGTGCCAGCAGTTACTCGAGCCTAGCGGGATACAATGAGCAGTTCTTC.

This chain connects TRBV28 to TRBJ2-7; D is ambiguous. The CDR3 has 15 amino acids. V gave up 1 base and J gave up 7 bases, with 17 bases separating them. The V gene's germline CDR1 is MDHEN and CDR2 SYDVKM. The CDR3 sequence is CASSLLSPTVGEQYF. The DNA of the CDR3 is TGTGCCAGCAGTTTATTGTCCCCAACCGTGGGGGAGCAGTACTTC.

This sequence joins TRBV28 and TRBJ2-3; 10 bases line up with TRBD2. This CDR3 region has 20 residues. Per the germline V gene, CDR1 is MDHEN and CDR2 is SYDVKM. J gave up 9 bases and V 4 bases, and 25 bases lay outside the gene matches. CDR3 region: CASSSRTGWGLANEPGTQYF. The CDR3 bases are TGTGCCAGCAGTTCACGGACAGGGTGGGGACTAGCGAACGAGCCGGGGACGCAGTATTTT.

The chain links TRBV20-1 to TRBJ2-1; TRBD2 matches 8 bases. The CDR3 is 15 residues long. The V gene's germline CDR1 is DFQATT and CDR2 SNEGSKA (reference sequence). The junction had 8 bases not matched to a gene; V was cut back by 0 bases and J by 7 bases. The CDR3 DNA sequence: TGCAGTGCTAGAGATCCAGCGGGAGTTACAAATGAGCAGTTCTTC. Encoded protein: CSARDPAGVTNEQFF.

In its sample, this clonotype was seen many times. The genes are TRBV11-1 and TRBJ2-7; 10 bases agree with TRBD1. Germline assignment: CDR1 SGHAT and CDR2 FQDESV (reference sequence). This CDR3 is 18 amino acids long. V gave up 0 bases and J gave up 0 bases; unmatched junction bases: 8. This CDR3 reads CASSLAEGQGVSSYEQYF. CDR3 bases: TGTGCCAGCAGCTTAGCGGAAGGACAGGGGGTAAGCTCCTACGAGCAGTACTTC.

This clonotype was counted a few times. The V and J genes are TRBV6-1 and TRBJ1-1; 7 nucleotides line up with TRBD1. Per germline, CDR1 MNHNS and CDR2 SASEGT. Trimming cost V 6 bases and J 4 bases; bases outside gene matches: 8. This CDR3 is built from 14 residues. The CDR3 nucleotides are TGTGCCAGCAGGTCGACAGGGAGTTTCACTGAAGCTTTCTTT. Translation gives CASRSTGSFTEAFF.

The CDR3 protein is CASRQGYTGELFF. The CDR3 nucleotides are TGTGCCAGCAGGCAGGGGTACACCGGGGAGCTGTTTTTT. The chain combines TRBV2 with TRBJ2-2, with TRBD1 as a possible D gene (6 bases). The CDR3 covers 13 residues. Germline values: CDR1 SNHLY, CDR2 FYNNEI. V lost 6 bases, J lost 3 bases, and 8 bases lay in between.

This clonotype has a count of ten or more. The CDR3 coding sequence is TGTGCCTGGAGTGTACTTAGAGAAGATTACGAGCAGTACTTC. Protein: CAWSVLREDYEQYF. The chain couples TRBV30 to TRBJ2-7; D not resolved. Trimming cost V 0 bases and J 4 bases, with 13 bases left between them. Germline lookup yields CDR1 GTSNPN and CDR2 SVGIG (reference sequence). The CDR3 is made up of 14 amino acids.

This clonotype has a count of ten or more. V is TRBV28 and J is TRBJ1-1, with D unclear. V lost 11 bases to trimming and J lost 4 bases, with 17 bases between them. This CDR3 spans 13 amino acids. CDR1 and CDR2 from the germline V gene are MDHEN and SYDVKM. This chain's CDR3 is CAAVPGMFTEAFF. The CDR3 nucleotides are TGTGCCGCCGTGCCGGGGATGTTCACTGAAGCTTTCTTT.

This clonotype was detected only a few times. This chain links TRBV28 with TRBJ2-3; 7 positions match TRBD2. This CDR3 is 15 amino acids long. From germline, CDR1 is MDHEN and CDR2 SYDVKM. Trimming took 6 bases from V and 1 from J; bases not matched to a gene: 7. The CDR3 loop reads CASSHGLGGTDTQYF. In nucleotides, the CDR3 is TGTGCCAGCAGCCACGGACTAGGAGGCACAGATACGCAGTATTTT. Filled out from reference TRBV28 and TRBJ2-3, the complete variable domain reads DVKVTQSSRYLVKRTGEKVFLECVQDMDHENMFWYRQDPGLGLRLIYFSYDVKMKEKGDIPEGYSVSREKKERFSLILESASTNQTSMYLCASSHGLGGTDTQYFGPGTRLTVL.

The J gene is TRBJ2-7, the V gene TRBV20-1; no clear D gene. Between the trimmed V and J ends, which lost 0 bases and 3 bases, there was a span of 18 bases. Germline CDR1 is DFQATT and CDR2 is SNEGSKA (reference sequence). CDR3 length equals 16 residues. The CDR3 nucleotides are TGCAGTGCTAGAGATCACCTGGCCTTGATGGTCTACGAGCAGTACTTC. This translates into CSARDHLALMVYEQYF.